The clone carrying this TCR beta chain has only a few counts. The data stem from a study of T cell repertoires in cytomegalovirus infection. The trim removed 7 bases at V and 0 bases at J, leaving 5 bases unmatched. The V gene's germline CDR1 is MNHEY and CDR2 SVGEGT. This CDR3 is 15 amino acids long. TCRdb fed the reads into MiXCR, producing one record per CDR3 protein. The repertoire holds around 130,000 distinct CDR3 sequences, approximately 9.2% seen once, with 10% in the top ten. The chain couples TRBV6-2 or TRBV6-3 to TRBJ1-5; TRBD1 matches 8 bases. Sequenced material: PBMCs. The receptor was derived from a human donor in good health (CMV status not recorded). Some clones in this sample may be carry-over from other donors' samples. CDR3: CASTQGAVSNQPQHF. Written as DNA, the CDR3 is TGTGCCAGCACCCAGGGGGCAGTTAGCAATCAGCCCCAGCATTTT.